This T cell receptor (beta chain) was profiled in a study of radiotherapy plus CTLA-4 blockade in lung cancer. Study-wide background: Disease control was present in 25% to 35% of patients, and objective responses in approximately 20%. The study, taken as a whole, reports: In blood, early T cell clone dynamics reportedly predicted response best, together with interferon-beta.

Turning to this clone: Its target is unknown.

Germline V gene lookup returns CDR1 SGDLS and CDR2 YYNGEE. Trimming cost V 1 base and J 0 bases, with 13 bases left between them. This CDR3 is 17 amino acids long. Sequencing used immunoSEQ multiplex PCR; TCRdb keeps in-frame clones, though not all of them. The data hold more than 30,000 clones, with around four fifths observed a single time. The chain links TRBV9 to TRBJ2-2; no reliable D call. The receptor comes from a human donor with non-small cell lung cancer that progressed on radiotherapy plus ipilimumab. The sample was peripheral blood, taken from a patient treated with radiotherapy plus ipilimumab. The CDR3 DNA is TGTGCCAGCAGCGTACTCAGGTCAGCTTCGAACACCGGGGAGCTGTTTTTT. This sequence encodes CASSVLRSASNTGELFF.